This section outlines one T cell receptor (beta chain) sequence together with its context. Antigen unknown. This entry belongs to a study of shared clonotypes between healthy human individuals. Overall study context: Per-donor plates numbered three CD4 naive, three CD4 memory, two CD8 naive and one CD8 memory. Broader study findings: With four donors compared, 4% to 5% of naive CD4 clonotypes were shared.

CDR3 length: 19 residues. V lost 0 bases, J lost 2 bases, and 9 bases stayed unmatched. Germline CDR1 is LGHNA and CDR2 is YSLEER. Once extracted for a subset, genomic DNA was divided evenly among several immunoSEQ plates. Clones were sequenced by immunoSEQ multiplex PCR, and TCRdb holds only the in-frame ones, with some missing. This sample has 2 million to 2.5 million clones, with approximately 94% found just once. This clonotype originated in a man between 18 and 29 years old in good health. Some clones in this sample may be carry-over from other donors' samples. V is TRBV4-3 and J is TRBJ2-6; TRBD1 aligns across 8 bases. Sequencing input: naive CD4+ T cells from PBMCs. As to subset: CD45RA+ positively selected. CDR3 loop: CASSQDKGTGNPGANVLTF. The CDR3 DNA sequence: TGCGCCAGCAGCCAAGATAAGGGGACAGGTAACCCTGGGGCCAACGTCCTGACTTTC.